Listed below are T cell receptor beta chains from one sample, sequenced in a study of T cell responses to AZD1222 COVID-19 vaccine. Using immunoSEQ multiplex PCR, the repertoire was profiled, and TCRdb retains in-frame clones only, with some absent. The sample holds 100,000 to 140,000 clones, approximately 90% seen once. Sequenced material: peripheral blood, taken on day 0 of AZD1222 vaccination. Source of these receptors: an adult in good health. Both conserved end residues are part of each CDR3. The D gene is left open where the match is weak. Where a row states a size, it is once, few, many or the class of an expanded clone; other rows omit it.

- TRBJ1-5 TRBV7-2 - CASSWSGQPQHF TGTGCCAGCAGCTGGTCAGGTCAGCCCCAGCATTTT
- TRBJ2-2 TRBV9 TRBD1 CASSGIGRTGDTGELFF TGTGCCAGCAGCGGAATTGGGAGGACAGGGGACACCGGGGAGCTGTTTTTT
once TRBJ2-1 TRBV9 - CASSGLQGSTPSAEQFF TGTGCCAGCAGCGGACTACAGGGCTCTACCCCCTCCGCCGAGCAGTTCTTC
- TRBJ2-1 TRBV9 TRBD1 CASSRTGTGLNEQFF TGTGCCAGCAGCCGAACCGGGACAGGACTCAATGAGCAGTTCTTC
- TRBJ1-1 TRBV29-1 TRBD1 CSVAIQGASEAFF TGCAGCGTAGCTATACAGGGGGCCTCTGAAGCTTTCTTT
- TRBJ1-4 TRBV4-3 - CASSQEGLLGPNEKLFF TGCGCCAGCAGCCAAGAGGGGTTGCTTGGCCCCAATGAAAAACTGTTTTTT
- TRBJ2-7 TRBV18 - CASSPRIQGGNEQYF TGTGCCAGCTCACCACGTATACAGGGTGGAAACGAGCAGTACTTC
- TRBJ2-5 TRBV9 TRBD1 CASSERRTGGVETQYF TGTGCCAGCAGCGAAAGACGGACAGGGGGGGTGGAGACCCAGTACTTC
few TRBJ1-1 TRBV6-2/TRBV6-3 - CASSYKYMNTEAFF TGTGCCAGCAGTTACAAGTATATGAACACTGAAGCTTTCTTT
- TRBJ1-1 TRBV5-1 TRBD1 CASSLDRGMNTEAFF TGCGCCAGCAGCTTAGACAGGGGCATGAACACTGAAGCTTTCTTT
once TRBJ1-1 TRBV29-1 - CSGVVEGLNTEAFF TGCAGCGGTGTGGTGGAGGGCCTGAACACTGAAGCTTTCTTT
- TRBJ1-1 TRBV29-1 TRBD1 CSVDHGTGGTEAFF TGCAGCGTTGATCACGGAACAGGGGGAACTGAAGCTTTCTTT
- TRBJ2-3 TRBV2 - CASSEKDTQYF TGTGCCAGCAGTGAGAAAGATACGCAGTATTTT
once TRBJ1-1 TRBV19 - CASSISRGNTEAFF TGTGCCAGTAGTATCTCCAGGGGGAACACTGAAGCTTTCTTT
- TRBJ2-7 TRBV4-1 TRBD1 CASSLGTGGTYEQYF TGCGCCAGCAGCCTCGGGACAGGGGGAACATACGAGCAGTACTTC
- TRBJ2-5 TRBV18 - CASSPPLQGGPSQETQYF TGTGCCAGCTCACCACCGTTGCAGGGGGGGCCGAGTCAAGAGACCCAGTACTTC
- TRBJ2-7 TRBV30 TRBD1 CAWGQGSTLYEQYF TGTGCCTGGGGACAGGGTTCTACGCTTTACGAGCAGTACTTC
once TRBJ1-5 TRBV7-2 - CASSLALGENQPQHF TGTGCCAGCAGCTTAGCGCTCGGGGAAAATCAGCCCCAGCATTTT
- TRBJ1-2 TRBV30 - CAWSVGAVSNYGYTF TGTGCCTGGAGTGTAGGGGCAGTGTCTAACTATGGCTACACCTTC
- TRBJ1-2 TRBV5-4 TRBD1 CASSLGRGLYGYTF TGTGCCAGCAGCTTGGGAAGGGGGCTCTATGGCTACACCTTC
- TRBJ1-4 TRBV2 - CASSAYRIEKLFF TGTGCCAGCAGTGCTTACAGGATCGAAAAACTGTTTTTT
once TRBJ2-2 TRBV30 - CAWSVDNTGELFF TGTGCCTGGAGTGTAGATAACACCGGGGAGCTGTTTTTT
- TRBJ1-1 TRBV15 - CATSSEPVENTEAFF TGTGCCACCAGCAGCGAACCGGTCGAGAACACTGAAGCTTTCTTT
- TRBJ2-7 TRBV7-6 - CASSSGVGAQTFYEQYF TGTGCCAGCAGCTCCGGGGTGGGGGCCCAAACCTTCTACGAGCAGTACTTC
- TRBJ2-2 TRBV11-2 - CASSPGARPGELFF TGTGCCAGCAGCCCCGGGGCCCGGCCCGGGGAGCTGTTTTTT
- TRBJ2-7 TRBV27 - CASSPHLFSYEQYF TGTGCCAGCAGTCCTCACCTTTTCTCCTACGAGCAGTACTTC
- TRBJ1-4 TRBV9 - CASSFGEGTGEKLFF TGTGCCAGCAGCTTTGGGGAGGGGACGGGGGAAAAACTGTTTTTT
- TRBJ1-2 TRBV18 - CASSPAPMGGPGGYTF TGTGCCAGCTCACCCGCCCCTATGGGGGGGCCGGGTGGCTACACCTTC
- TRBJ1-6 TRBV5-1 - CASSLVENSPLHF TGCGCCAGCAGCTTAGTTGAGAATTCACCCCTCCACTTT
- TRBJ1-4 TRBV5-1 TRBD1 CASSPVGGNEKLFF TGCGCCAGCAGTCCCGTAGGGGGCAATGAAAAACTGTTTTTT
- TRBJ2-1 TRBV6-2/TRBV6-3 TRBD1 CASSYGQGVFHFF TGTGCCAGCAGTTACGGGCAGGGGGTCTTTCATTTCTTC
once TRBJ2-7 TRBV9 - CASSVGRGANEQYF TGTGCCAGCAGCGTAGGTCGGGGGGCTAACGAGCAGTACTTC
- TRBJ2-2 TRBV9 - CASSVPASASTGELFF TGTGCCAGCAGCGTTCCCGCAAGCGCCAGCACCGGGGAGCTGTTTTTT
- TRBJ1-1 TRBV7-9 - CASSPRPKMNTEAFF TGTGCCAGCAGCCCCCGACCCAAGATGAACACTGAAGCTTTCTTT
- TRBJ2-3 TRBV5-1 TRBD2 CASSSKLAGGRGDTQYF TGCGCCAGCAGCTCCAAACTAGCGGGGGGGCGTGGAGATACGCAGTATTTT
- TRBJ2-7 TRBV15 - CATSRDRGIYEQYF TGTGCCACCAGCAGAGATAGGGGGATCTACGAGCAGTACTTC
- TRBJ1-2 TRBV15 - CATSRDAGSPNGYTF TGTGCCACCAGCAGAGACGCCGGGTCCCCAAACGGCTACACCTTC
- TRBJ1-1 TRBV27 - CASSTLKGNTEAFF TGTGCCAGCAGTACTCTAAAGGGGAACACTGAAGCTTTCTTT
- TRBJ1-5 TRBV5-1 - CASSFGGQPQHF TGCGCCAGCAGCTTTGGGGGGCAGCCCCAGCATTTT
- TRBJ1-2 TRBV4-3 - CASSPRTDYGYTF TGCGCCAGCAGCCCCCGGACGGACTATGGCTACACCTTC
- TRBJ2-3 TRBV7-2 TRBD2 CASSLDAGGTDTQYF TGTGCCAGCAGCTTAGACGCGGGGGGGACAGATACGCAGTATTTT
- TRBJ2-1 TRBV3-1/TRBV3-2 TRBD2 CASSLQPGRGGPYNEQFF TGTGCCAGCAGCCTACAACCGGGGCGGGGGGGCCCCTACAATGAGCAGTTCTTC
- TRBJ1-5 TRBV6-2/TRBV6-3 - CASSYWPEGQPQHF TGTGCCAGCAGTTACTGGCCGGAGGGCCAGCCCCAGCATTTT
few TRBJ1-1 TRBV12-3/TRBV12-4 - CASSLQPTTEAFF TGTGCCAGCAGTTTACAGCCGACCACTGAAGCTTTCTTT
once TRBJ2-7 TRBV5-4 - CASSGGTPRGTYEQYF TGTGCCAGCAGCGGGGGGACTCCACGGGGAACCTACGAGCAGTACTTC
- TRBJ1-1 TRBV19 TRBD1 CASSADILGQGHTEAFF TGTGCCAGTAGTGCAGACATCCTGGGACAGGGTCACACTGAAGCTTTCTTT
- TRBJ1-1 TRBV7-8 - CASSLASEGTGEAFF TGTGCCAGCAGCTTAGCTTCAGAAGGGACTGGTGAAGCTTTCTTT
- TRBJ1-2 TRBV14 - CASSQELNYGYTF TGTGCCAGCAGCCAAGAGCTTAACTATGGCTACACCTTC
- TRBJ1-4 TRBV29-1 - CSVENRGRREKLFF TGCAGCGTTGAGAACCGGGGGCGCAGGGAAAAACTGTTTTTT
- TRBJ1-1 TRBV19 - CASTQGRITEAFF TGTGCCAGTACCCAGGGAAGGATCACTGAAGCTTTCTTT
- TRBJ1-5 TRBV19 - CASSILQVDQPQHF TGTGCCAGTAGTATACTGCAGGTAGATCAGCCCCAGCATTTT